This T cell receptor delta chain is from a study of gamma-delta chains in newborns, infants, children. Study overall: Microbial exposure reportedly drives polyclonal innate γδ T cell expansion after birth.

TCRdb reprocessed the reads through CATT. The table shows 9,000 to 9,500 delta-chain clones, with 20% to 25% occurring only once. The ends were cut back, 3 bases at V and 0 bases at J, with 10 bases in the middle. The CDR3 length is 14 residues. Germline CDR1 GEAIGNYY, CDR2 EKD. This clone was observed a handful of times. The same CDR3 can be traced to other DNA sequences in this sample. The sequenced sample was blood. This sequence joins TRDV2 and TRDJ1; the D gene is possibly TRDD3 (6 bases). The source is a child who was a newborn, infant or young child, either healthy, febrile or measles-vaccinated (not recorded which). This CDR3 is CACDSLGDTDKLIF. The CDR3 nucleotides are TGTGCCTGTGACTCATTGGGGGACACCGATAAACTCATCTTT.